This TCR beta chain was found in a study of blood T cell repertoires in COVID-19. Overall study context: Donors in the United States, Italy and Spain gave samples during acute or convalescent COVID-19. PBMCs, B-cell-depleted T cells, or T cells were the source of the cDNA or gDNA that made up the material.

The authors' processing: Estimation of nucleated cell counts relied on the amplification of reference gene primers. This table comes from immunoSEQ multiplex PCR, and its TCRdb copy is limited to in-frame clones, with some not included. Clonal size and the V and J genes are those of that table, whereas D and trimming came from the DNA. The sample consists of 94,000 or so clones, roughly 88% of them appearing once. CDR1 and CDR2 (germline): SGHRS, YFSETQ. This CDR3 has 17 residues. With 3 bases clipped from V and 2 bases from J, the junction kept 6 bases outside the gene matches. The source is a woman in her 70s with acute or convalescent COVID-19. Sequences were obtained from peripheral blood. This sequence joins TRBV5-1 and TRBJ2-6; 9 nucleotides agree with TRBD1. CDR3 DNA: TGCGCCAGCAGCTCTGGACAGGGGCCAACTGGGGCCAACGTCCTGACTTTC. This encodes CASSSGQGPTGANVLTF.